This T cell receptor beta chain was sequenced for a study of CD8 T cells in ankylosing spondylitis. The germline V gene has CDR1 DFQATT and CDR2 SNEGSKA (reference sequence). The V segment lost 6 bases and the J segment 6 bases; nucleotides outside the gene matches: 18. The CDR3 contains 16 residues. By quantitative 5'-RACE with molecular barcodes, the TCR beta libraries were made. TCRdb reanalysed the 5' RACE reads using MiXCR and keeps one entry per CDR3 protein. The sample lists around 440,000 distinct CDR3 sequences, 17% occurring once. A note on this clonotype: What it binds is unknown.

Points from the study as a whole: Typical of ankylosing spondylitis blood, it appeared, was a TCR beta motif of under 10 highly homologous variants. Disease-linked clones displayed a CD8+ phenotype and appeared relatively rarely in peripheral blood.

The sample comprised blood, either unsorted or a sorted T cell fraction (not recorded which). The source is a male donor with ankylosing spondylitis. The chain links TRBV20-1 to TRBJ1-1; the match to TRBD1 covers 8 bases. The CDR3, as DNA: TGCAGTGCCTTGGGTCGGGACAGGCGGAATATGGCTGAAGCTTTCTTT. Its translation is CSALGRDRRNMAEAFF.